The present T cell receptor (beta chain) was sequenced within a study of technical replicates of blood from a few donors. In this sample, this clone turned up once. The repertoire was sequenced with immunoSEQ multiplex PCR; TCRdb's copy has only in-frame clones and lacks some. There are about 74,000 clones in the sample; over 90% occur only once, and more than 0.2% lies in the top ten. Trimming removed 5 bases from V and 5 bases from J; junction bases left unmatched: 8. The CDR3 contains 16 residues. The germline CDR1 and CDR2 sequences are MDHEN and SYDVKM. Sequencing was done on a sample of T cells isolated from PBMCs. This rearrangement joins TRBV28 to TRBJ2-5; TRBD2 matches 13 bases. The receptor comes from a human donor in good health. The CDR3 nucleotides are TGTGCCAGCAGTCCCCTGGGACTAGCGGGACGTGAGACCCAGTACTTC. Encoded protein: CASSPLGLAGRETQYF.